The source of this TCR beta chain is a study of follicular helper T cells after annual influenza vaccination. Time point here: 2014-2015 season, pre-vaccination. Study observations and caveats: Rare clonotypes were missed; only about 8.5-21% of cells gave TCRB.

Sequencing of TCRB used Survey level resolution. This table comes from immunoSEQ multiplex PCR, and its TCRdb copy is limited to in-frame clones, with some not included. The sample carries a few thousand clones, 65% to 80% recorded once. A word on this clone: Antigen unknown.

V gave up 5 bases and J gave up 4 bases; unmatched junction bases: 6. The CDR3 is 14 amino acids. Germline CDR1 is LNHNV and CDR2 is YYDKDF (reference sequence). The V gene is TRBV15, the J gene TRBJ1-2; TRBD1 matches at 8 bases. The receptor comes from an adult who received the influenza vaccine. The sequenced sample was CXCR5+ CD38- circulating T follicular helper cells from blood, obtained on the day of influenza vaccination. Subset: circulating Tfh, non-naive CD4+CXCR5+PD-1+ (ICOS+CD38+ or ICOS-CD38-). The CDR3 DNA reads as TGTGCCACCAGCCGAAGACAGGGGTCCTATGGCTACACCTTC. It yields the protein CATSRRQGSYGYTF.